Below, one T cell receptor beta chain is given with its context. V lost 0 bases to trimming and J lost 1 base, with 10 bases between them. The CDR3 consists of 15 residues. Germline lookup yields CDR1 LGHNA and CDR2 YSLEER. This sample is part of a study of cytomegalovirus exposure and HLA in healthy donors. The PCR ran on 60 Vbeta and 13 Jbeta primers. The data were produced by immunoSEQ multiplex PCR, yet TCRdb's version contains in-frame clones alone and is incomplete. The sample yields under 250,000 clones, over 75% seen once. V usage is TRBV4-3 and J usage is TRBJ2-7, with D possibly matching TRBD2 (6 bases). Input material: PBMCs. The TCR originated in a human donor in good health. CDR3 sequence: CASSQDRRGSYEQYF. Written as DNA, the CDR3 is TGCGCCAGCAGCCAAGATCGGCGGGGATCCTACGAGCAGTACTTC.